This TCR beta chain stems from a study of cytomegalovirus exposure and HLA in healthy donors. Study-wide results and limits: An analysis was carried out at a later point. It showed that HLA-associated TCR beta chains were more clonally expanded than equally common non-associated chains. For TCR beta chains, V- and J-gene trimming was later linked to a missense DCLRE1C variant. Reports credit the classifier with highly specific, highly sensitive diagnosis of cytomegalovirus status.

There are 15 residues in the CDR3. The junction had 8 bases not matched to a gene; V was cut back by 1 base and J by 8 bases. Looked up from germline, CDR1 is SGHRS and CDR2 is YFSETQ. Healthy people donating bone marrow made up the donors. This clone has only a few counts. The antigen remains undetermined. Researchers ran the PCR with 60 Vbeta and 13 Jbeta primers. Measured with immunoSEQ multiplex PCR; TCRdb has only the in-frame clones, and not every one. The sample has around 91,000 clones, over 75% seen once; the top ten hold approximately 4.7%. The genes are TRBV5-1 and TRBJ2-2; 7 bases agree with TRBD1. This sequence originates from a male donor in good health and CMV-seropositive. The sample consisted of PBMCs. The CDR3 protein is CASSLTLTGEGELFF. The CDR3 coding sequence is TGCGCCAGCAGCTTGACCCTCACAGGGGAGGGGGAGCTGTTTTTT.